Listed here are 4 T cell receptor beta chains from one sample, sequenced in a study of shared T cell receptors in the human thymus. Profiling relied on immunoSEQ multiplex PCR, and the TCRdb table lists in-frame clones only, not all of them. Among more than 550,000 clones listed, around 85% were seen once. The sample was also linked to a second study, of human thymus T cells.

Material for sequencing was thymocytes. These receptors were taken from a girl in the first two years of life with a congenital heart defect.

The CDR3 loop is CASSEPGGGGSNQPQHF. CDR3 DNA sequence: TGCGCCAGCAGTGAGCCCGGGGGGGGAGGGAGCAATCAGCCCCAGCATTTT. This chain links TRBV10-2 with TRBJ1-5, with D possibly being TRBD1 (5 bases). From germline, CDR1 is WSHSY and CDR2 SAAADI. The CDR3 covers 17 residues. The V and J ends lost 2 bases and 1 base respectively, with 15 bases between them.

This chain uses TRBV12-5 with TRBJ2-7, with 11 bases that match TRBD2. V lost 3 bases to trimming and J lost 2 bases; unmatched junction nucleotides: 12. Germline CDR1 and CDR2: LGHNT and FRNRAP. This CDR3 has 18 residues. Here the CDR3 DNA reads TGTGCTAGTGGTTTCTCCCGGCCGGGACTAGCGGTAACCTACGAGCAGTACTTC. It specifies CASGFSRPGLAVTYEQYF.

The chain links TRBV2 to TRBJ2-5; 7 bases are shared with TRBD1. The CDR3 sequence is 15 residues long. The germline gives CDR1 SNHLY, CDR2 FYNNEI. After removal of 6 bases from V and 2 bases from J, the junction contained 9 bases not matched to a gene. The CDR3 protein is CASSATTGTQETQYF. DNA for the CDR3: TGTGCCAGCAGCGCAACGACAGGGACACAAGAGACCCAGTACTTC.

This chain links TRBV28 with TRBJ1-6, with D unresolved. The germline V and J ends were trimmed by 2 bases and 0 bases, with 11 bases remaining between them. Germline V gene lookup returns CDR1 MDHEN and CDR2 SYDVKM. The CDR3 is 17 residues long. DNA for the CDR3: TGTGCCAGCAGTTTAAATTCCTGGAGCTCCTATAATTCACCCCTCCACTTT. It yields the protein CASSLNSWSSYNSPLHF.